These T cell receptor beta chains were read from a single sample in a study of cytomegalovirus exposure and HLA in healthy donors. Measured with immunoSEQ multiplex PCR; TCRdb has only the in-frame clones, and not every one. Found here are about 210,000 clones, about 83% of them singletons; the top ten hold about 9.4%. Sequenced input: PBMCs. Receptors were obtained from a woman between 50 and 59 years old in good health and CMV-seropositive. Both conserved end residues are part of each CDR3. The order of the fields is V gene, clone size, D gene, J gene, CDR3 DNA, CDR3 protein. A D gene is named only where the DNA matches it firmly. Clone size appears in some rows only: once, few, many, or a class for an expanded clone.

v_call: TRBV29-1
clone_size: NA
d_call: NA
j_call: TRBJ1-2
cdr3_nt: TGCAGCGTTGAAGGGCCCCCCGGGAGGGATAACTATGGCTACACCTTC
cdr3_aa: CSVEGPPGRDNYGYTF

v_call: TRBV5-1
clone_size: NA
d_call: TRBD1
j_call: TRBJ2-7
cdr3_nt: TGCGCCAGCAGAAAGACAGGGATGAGCGACGAGCAGTACTTC
cdr3_aa: CASRKTGMSDEQYF

v_call: TRBV6-6
clone_size: few
d_call: TRBD1
j_call: TRBJ1-4
cdr3_nt: TGTGCCAGCACTCACCCGGGACAGGGGACTGAAAAACTGTTTTTT
cdr3_aa: CASTHPGQGTEKLFF

v_call: TRBV30
clone_size: NA
d_call: NA
j_call: TRBJ1-2
cdr3_nt: TGTGCCTGGAGTCCCCCGGGCAGGGACGGGGGTGGCTACACCTTC
cdr3_aa: CAWSPPGRDGGGYTF

v_call: TRBV2
clone_size: once
d_call: NA
j_call: TRBJ2-7
cdr3_nt: TGTGCCAGCAGTGAAGGCAGGGGACCGTCCTACGAGCAGTACTTC
cdr3_aa: CASSEGRGPSYEQYF

v_call: TRBV11-2
clone_size: NA
d_call: TRBD1
j_call: TRBJ1-2
cdr3_nt: TGTGCCAGCAGCTTAGGTAAGACGGGACAGGGAAGAGGCTACACCTTC
cdr3_aa: CASSLGKTGQGRGYTF

v_call: TRBV5-1
clone_size: NA
d_call: TRBD2
j_call: TRBJ2-1
cdr3_nt: TGCGCCAGCAGCCCGACGGTAGCGGGGGCCCACAATGAGCAGTTCTTC
cdr3_aa: CASSPTVAGAHNEQFF

v_call: TRBV28
clone_size: once
d_call: TRBD1
j_call: TRBJ1-6
cdr3_nt: TGTGCCAGCAGTCTCTCACCGCTTGGGACAGATCCTCGTAACAGGGATTCACCCCTCCACTTT
cdr3_aa: CASSLSPLGTDPRNRDSPLHF

v_call: TRBV5-4
clone_size: NA
d_call: NA
j_call: TRBJ1-1
cdr3_nt: TGTGCCAGCAGCGAGAGGAGGTACACTGAAGCTTTCTTT
cdr3_aa: CASSERRYTEAFF

v_call: TRBV5-1
clone_size: NA
d_call: TRBD2
j_call: TRBJ2-7
cdr3_nt: TGCGCCAGCACTACCGGGACTAGGGTCTACGAGCAGTACTTC
cdr3_aa: CASTTGTRVYEQYF

v_call: TRBV27
clone_size: NA
d_call: NA
j_call: TRBJ2-4
cdr3_nt: TGTGCCAGCAGACCTGACCCGGGAACACTAGCCAAAAACATTCAGTACTTC
cdr3_aa: CASRPDPGTLAKNIQYF

v_call: TRBV19
clone_size: once
d_call: TRBD2
j_call: TRBJ2-3
cdr3_nt: TGTGCCAGTAGTCCCTCCCTTTATCCAGCGGGGGGTTTCACGGGTACGCAGTATTTT
cdr3_aa: CASSPSLYPAGGFTGTQYF

v_call: TRBV6-5
clone_size: NA
d_call: TRBD1
j_call: TRBJ1-1
cdr3_nt: TGTGCCAGCAGTCCTCCAGGGGGGTCTAACACTGAAGCTTTCTTT
cdr3_aa: CASSPPGGSNTEAFF

v_call: TRBV6-1
clone_size: NA
d_call: TRBD1
j_call: TRBJ1-2
cdr3_nt: TGTGCCAGCAGTGAAGCAAGGGGGCGGTCTGGCTACACCTTC
cdr3_aa: CASSEARGRSGYTF